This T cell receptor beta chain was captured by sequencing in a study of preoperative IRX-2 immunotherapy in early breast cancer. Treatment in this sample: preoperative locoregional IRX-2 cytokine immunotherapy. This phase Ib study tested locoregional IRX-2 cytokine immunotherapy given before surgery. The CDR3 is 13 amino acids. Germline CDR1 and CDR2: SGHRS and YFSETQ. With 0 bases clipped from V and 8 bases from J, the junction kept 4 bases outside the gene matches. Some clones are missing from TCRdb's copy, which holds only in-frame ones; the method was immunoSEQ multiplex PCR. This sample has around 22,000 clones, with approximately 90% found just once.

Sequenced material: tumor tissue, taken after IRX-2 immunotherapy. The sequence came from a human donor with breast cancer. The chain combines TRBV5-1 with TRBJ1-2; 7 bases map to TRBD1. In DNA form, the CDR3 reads TGCGCCAGCAGCTTGGAGGGGGCGCGGGGCTACACCTTC. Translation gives CASSLEGARGYTF.